This entry is about one T cell receptor (beta chain). This sample is drawn from a study of Ad26.COV2.S vaccination and SARS-CoV-2 variants. Germline V lookup: CDR1 MDHEN, CDR2 SYDVKM. The CDR3 consists of 17 residues. V lost 5 bases to trimming and J lost 6 bases; unmatched junction nucleotides: 17. As to treatment: about 20 received Ad26.COV2.S at low or high dose, single or two shots; a few received placebo; per-sample allocation not given. Material that was analyzed had been drawn on day 63 after the first vaccine or placebo injection. Sequencing was performed with immunoSEQ multiplex PCR; in TCRdb, only in-frame clones are kept and a portion is missing. This sample has 380,000 or so clones, with around 88% found just once.

This sequence was found in a person aged 18-60 years who received the Ad26.COV2.S COVID-19 vaccine or a placebo. Sequencing was performed on peripheral blood, taken in a trial of Ad26.COV2.S vaccine versus placebo. The chain recombines TRBV28 with TRBJ2-7; 9 bases line up with TRBD2. CDR3 in amino acids: CASSPGLAGDRLREQYF. The CDR3 nucleotides read TGTGCCAGCAGTCCCGGTTTAGCGGGAGACCGTCTACGCGAGCAGTACTTC.